A single sample is the source of the 13 T cell receptor beta chains below, sequenced in a study of blood T cell repertoires in COVID-19. Assay: immunoSEQ multiplex PCR; the TCRdb copy retains only in-frame clones and omits some. The table records around 100,000 clones, approximately 84% of them present only once. Sequencing input: peripheral blood. These receptors were taken from a woman aged 60-75 years with acute or convalescent COVID-19.

The CDR3 loop reads CASSEGGLGEKLFF. The CDR3 DNA follows: TGTGCCAGCAGTGAAGGGGGGCTAGGTGAAAAACTGTTTTTT. The V call is TRBV6-1, the J call TRBJ1-4; D is perhaps TRBD1 (6 bases). Germline V gives CDR1 MNHNS, CDR2 SASEGT. This CDR3 is 14 amino acids long. With 1 base removed from V and 7 bases from J, the gap between germline ends came to 10 bases.

This clone was found many times. This sequence joins TRBV19 and TRBJ1-6; D might be TRBD1 (6 bases). V shed 7 bases and J shed 7 bases, with 14 bases lying between them. Germline values: CDR1 LNHDA, CDR2 SQIVND (reference sequence). The CDR3 totals 14 residues. The CDR3, as DNA: TGTGCCAGTATGCACAGGGCCGGGAATTCACCCCTCCACTTT. It is translated as CASMHRAGNSPLHF.

The chain carries TRBV14 and TRBJ2-7, with 7 bases fitting TRBD1. The germline gives CDR1 SGHDN, CDR2 FVKESK. The CDR3 covers 11 residues. V was pared by 8 bases and J by 6 bases, with 4 bases of the junction left unmatched. The CDR3 protein is CASRQGAEQYF. The CDR3 DNA reads as TGTGCCAGCCGACAGGGCGCCGAGCAGTACTTC.

The chain has TRBV4-2 and TRBJ2-7; TRBD1 aligns across 8 bases. The CDR3 has 12 residues. Germline CDR1 LGHNA, CDR2 YNFKEQ. V was clipped by 5 bases and J by 5 bases; unmatched bases: 2. The CDR3 region is CASSKDRDEQYF. The CDR3 DNA sequence: TGTGCCAGCAGCAAGGACAGGGACGAGCAGTACTTC.

V is TRBV2 and J is TRBJ2-5; a possible D gene is TRBD2 (7 bases). CDR1 and CDR2 (germline): SNHLY, FYNNEI. V was clipped by 3 bases and J by 5 bases, with 13 bases between them. The CDR3 is made up of 14 amino acids. The CDR3 sequence is CASSDVGGLETQYF. The CDR3 coding sequence is TGTGCCAGCAGTGACGTGGGGGGGCTGGAGACCCAGTACTTC.

This chain connects TRBV2 to TRBJ1-2, with a possible D match to TRBD1 (6 bases). V was cut by 6 bases and J by 6 bases, with 14 bases left in between. Germline V gene data show CDR1 as SNHLY and CDR2 as FYNNEI. This CDR3 is 13 amino acids long. The DNA of the CDR3 is TGTGCCAGCAGATACGGACAGAAGCATGGCTACACCTTC. Its translation is CASRYGQKHGYTF.

Concerning this clone: Other nucleotide sequences from this sample produce the same CDR3. The chain combines TRBV5-1 with TRBJ2-5; 11 positions match TRBD2. This CDR3 has 16 amino acids. Germline V gene lookup returns CDR1 SGHRS and CDR2 YFSETQ. The V and J ends lost 4 bases and 2 bases, in that order; junction bases with no gene match: 7. In nucleotides, the CDR3 is TGCGCCAGCAGCCCTGGGTTAGCGGGGGGGCAAGAGACCCAGTACTTC. Residues: CASSPGLAGGQETQYF.

This clone has only one observation. The V and J genes are TRBV30 and TRBJ2-2; 7 bases map to TRBD2. The germline V gene has CDR1 GTSNPN and CDR2 SVGIG (reference sequence). V was pared by 2 bases and J by 6 bases, with 6 bases of the junction left unmatched. The CDR3 runs 14 residues. CDR3: CAWSRAGRSGELFF. CDR3 DNA: TGTGCCTGGAGTAGAGCGGGGAGATCCGGGGAGCTGTTTTTT.

The chain links TRBV28 to TRBJ1-1, with unresolved D. The CDR3 length is 14 residues. V gave up 3 bases and J gave up 4 bases, with 12 bases separating them. Germline CDR1 and CDR2: MDHEN and SYDVKM. This chain's CDR3 is CASSFESPGTEAFF. In DNA, the CDR3 is TGTGCCAGCAGTTTTGAGTCGCCAGGCACTGAAGCTTTCTTT.

The gene calls are TRBV19 and TRBJ1-2; TRBD1 agrees at 7 bases. V shed 8 bases and J 8 bases; nucleotides not matched to a gene: 17. This CDR3 spans 15 amino acids. Germline V gene lookup returns CDR1 LNHDA and CDR2 SQIVND (reference sequence). CDR3 nucleotide sequence: TGTGCCAGTGCCCAAGGACCGCAGGGGGTCGGCGGCTACACCTTC. Translation gives CASAQGPQGVGGYTF. The entire variable domain, with the rest obtained from reference TRBV19 and TRBJ1-2, is as follows: DGGITQSPKYLFRKEGQNVTLSCEQNLNHDAMYWYRQDPGQGLRLIYYSQIVNDFQKGDIAEGYSVSREKKESFPLTVTSAQKNPTAFYLCASAQGPQGVGGYTFGSGTRLTVV.

The chain combines TRBV24-1 with TRBJ1-2, with D perhaps matching TRBD1 (5 bases). V lost 4 bases and J 1 base, leaving 6 bases between the germline ends. The CDR3 is 13 residues long. Germline V gene sequence: CDR1 KGHDR, CDR2 SFDVKD. DNA of the CDR3: TGTGCCACCAGTGAGACAGTTAACTATGGCTACACCTTC. It is translated as CATSETVNYGYTF.

This chain links TRBV7-2 with TRBJ2-7; the D is unclear. CDR1 and CDR2 from the germline V gene are SGHTA and FQGNSA. The CDR3 length is 14 residues. With 0 bases removed from V and 3 bases from J, the gap between germline ends came to 9 bases. The CDR3 here is CASSLARRNYEQYF. As DNA, the CDR3 is TGTGCCAGCAGCTTAGCTAGGAGAAACTACGAGCAGTACTTC.

This chain links TRBV3-1 (or the pseudogene TRBV3-2) with TRBJ2-7; the D gene is possibly TRBD1 (6 bases). The germline V gene has CDR1 LGHDT and CDR2 YNNKEL (reference sequence). The CDR3 spans 16 residues. The V and J ends lost 4 bases and 2 bases respectively, with 18 bases between them. CDR3 nucleotides: TGTGCCAGCAGCCTCACCAACAGGGTCTTCCCCTACGAGCAGTACTTC. Residues: CASSLTNRVFPYEQYF.